A single T cell receptor beta chain is shown here with its context. Its target is unknown. This PCR relied on a set of 60 Vbeta primers and 13 Jbeta primers. Assay used: immunoSEQ multiplex PCR; TCRdb lists only in-frame clones, some missing. The sample shows over 150,000 clones, about four fifths of them seen only once. Germline CDR1 is SGHNT and CDR2 is YYREEE (reference sequence). Trimming took 1 base from V and 11 from J; bases not matched to a gene: 11. This CDR3 contains 15 residues. The source of the sample is a study of cytomegalovirus exposure and HLA in healthy donors. Study conclusions and caveats: In an earlier analysis, productive rearrangement rates for most beta V segments clustered near 87% or 30%.

This receptor was obtained from a man aged 30-40 years in good health and CMV-seropositive. J is TRBJ1-1 and V is TRBV5-4, with 10 bases lining up with TRBD1. The sequencing input was PBMCs. The DNA for the CDR3 is TGTGCCAGCAGCTTGATGACAGGGGGCGGTGCTGGGGCTTTCTTT. Its translation is CASSLMTGGGAGAFF.